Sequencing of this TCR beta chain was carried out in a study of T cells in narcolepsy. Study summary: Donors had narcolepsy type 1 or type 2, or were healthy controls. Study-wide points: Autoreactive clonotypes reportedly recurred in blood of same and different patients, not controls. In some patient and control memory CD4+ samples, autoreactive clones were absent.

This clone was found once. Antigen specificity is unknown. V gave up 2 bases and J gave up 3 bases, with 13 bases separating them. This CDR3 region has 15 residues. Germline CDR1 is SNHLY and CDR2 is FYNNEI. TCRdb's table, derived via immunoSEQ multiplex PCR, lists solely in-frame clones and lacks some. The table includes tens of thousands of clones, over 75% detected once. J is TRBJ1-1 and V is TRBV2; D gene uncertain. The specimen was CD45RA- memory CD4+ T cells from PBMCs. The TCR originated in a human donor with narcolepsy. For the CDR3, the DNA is TGTGCCAGCAGTGAATCCCTCGGGTCGTACACTGAAGCTTTCTTT. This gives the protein CASSESLGSYTEAFF.